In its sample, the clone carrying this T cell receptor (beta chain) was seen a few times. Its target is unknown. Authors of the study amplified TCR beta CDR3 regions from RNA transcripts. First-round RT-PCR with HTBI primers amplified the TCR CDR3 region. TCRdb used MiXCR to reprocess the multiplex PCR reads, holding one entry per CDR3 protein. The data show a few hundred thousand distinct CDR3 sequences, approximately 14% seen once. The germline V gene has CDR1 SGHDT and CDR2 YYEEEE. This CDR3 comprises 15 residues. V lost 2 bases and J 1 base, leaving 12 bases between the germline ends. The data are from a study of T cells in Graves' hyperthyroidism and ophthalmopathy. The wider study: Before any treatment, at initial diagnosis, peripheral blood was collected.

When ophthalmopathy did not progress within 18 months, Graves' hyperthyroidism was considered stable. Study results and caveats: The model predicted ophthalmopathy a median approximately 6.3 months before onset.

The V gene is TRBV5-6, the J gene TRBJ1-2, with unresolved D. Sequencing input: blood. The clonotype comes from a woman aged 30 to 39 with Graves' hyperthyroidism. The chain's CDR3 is CASSFNSQINYGYTF. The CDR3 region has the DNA TGTGCCAGCAGCTTTAATTCACAGATTAACTATGGCTACACCTTC.